This T cell receptor beta chain is from a study of shared clonotypes between healthy human individuals. The protocol was immunoSEQ multiplex PCR, while the TCRdb copy is restricted to in-frame clones and leaves out a portion. The table has around 2.5 million clones, approximately 94% seen once. The CDR3 is 15 residues long. Germline V gene sequence: CDR1 LNHDA, CDR2 SQIVND (reference sequence). V lost 10 bases and J lost 2, with 17 bases in between. The receptor was isolated from a man aged 18 to 30 in good health. Some clones in this sample may be carry-over from other donors' samples. Material: naive CD4+ T cells from PBMCs. Noted subset: CD45RA+ positively selected. This chain connects TRBV19 to TRBJ2-2, with no clear D. This CDR3 reads CATSPPRGNTGELFF. The DNA for the CDR3 is TGTGCCACCTCCCCCCCGCGCGGTAACACCGGGGAGCTGTTTTTT.